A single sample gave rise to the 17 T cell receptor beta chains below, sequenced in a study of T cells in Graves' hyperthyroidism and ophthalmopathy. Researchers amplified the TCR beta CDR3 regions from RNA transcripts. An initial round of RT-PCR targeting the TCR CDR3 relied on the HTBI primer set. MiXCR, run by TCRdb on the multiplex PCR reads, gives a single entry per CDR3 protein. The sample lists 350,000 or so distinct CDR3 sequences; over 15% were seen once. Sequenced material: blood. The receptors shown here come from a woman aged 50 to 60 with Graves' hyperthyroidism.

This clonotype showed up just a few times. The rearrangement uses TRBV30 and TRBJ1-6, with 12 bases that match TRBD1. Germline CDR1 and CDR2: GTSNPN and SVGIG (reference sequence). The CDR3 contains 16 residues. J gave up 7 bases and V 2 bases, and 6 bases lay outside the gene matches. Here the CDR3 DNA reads TGTGCCTGGAGTAGGGGACAGGGGGCTTGGAATTCACCCCTCCACTTT. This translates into CAWSRGQGAWNSPLHF. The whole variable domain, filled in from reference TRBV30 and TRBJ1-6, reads SQTIHQWPATLVQPVGSPLSLECTVEGTSNPNLYWYRQAAGRGLQLLFYSVGIGQISSEVPQNLSASRPQDRQFILSSKKLLLSDSGFYLCAWSRGQGAWNSPLHFGNGTRLTVT.

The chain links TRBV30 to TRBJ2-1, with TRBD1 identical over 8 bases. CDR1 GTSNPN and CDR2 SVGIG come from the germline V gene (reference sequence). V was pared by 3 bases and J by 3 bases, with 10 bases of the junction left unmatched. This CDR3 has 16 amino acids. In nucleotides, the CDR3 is TGTGCCTGGAGCCCCCCGGGACAGGTGATCTACAATGAGCAGTTCTTC. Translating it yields CAWSPPGQVIYNEQFF.

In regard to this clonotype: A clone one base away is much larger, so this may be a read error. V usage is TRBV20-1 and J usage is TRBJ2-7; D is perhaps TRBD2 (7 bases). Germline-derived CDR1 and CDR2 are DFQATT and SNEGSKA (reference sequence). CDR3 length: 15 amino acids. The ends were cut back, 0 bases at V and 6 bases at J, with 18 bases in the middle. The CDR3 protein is CSARERGGPSGEQYF. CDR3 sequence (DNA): TGCAGTGCTAGAGAAAGGGGGGGGCCATCTGGCGAGCAGTACTTC.

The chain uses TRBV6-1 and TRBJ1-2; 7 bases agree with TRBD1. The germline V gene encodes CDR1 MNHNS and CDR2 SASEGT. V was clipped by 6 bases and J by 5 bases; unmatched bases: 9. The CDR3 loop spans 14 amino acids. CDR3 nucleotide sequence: TGTGCCAGCAGGAGGGGACAGAGCCAATATGGCTACACCTTC. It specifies CASRRGQSQYGYTF.

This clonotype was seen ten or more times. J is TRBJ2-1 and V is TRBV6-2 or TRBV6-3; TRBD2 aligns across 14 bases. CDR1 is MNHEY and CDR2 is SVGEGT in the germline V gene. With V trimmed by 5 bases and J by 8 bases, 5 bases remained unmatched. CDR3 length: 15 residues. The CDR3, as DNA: TGTGCCAGCAGTCCCGGACTAGCGGGAGGTTATGAGCAGTTCTTC. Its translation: CASSPGLAGGYEQFF.

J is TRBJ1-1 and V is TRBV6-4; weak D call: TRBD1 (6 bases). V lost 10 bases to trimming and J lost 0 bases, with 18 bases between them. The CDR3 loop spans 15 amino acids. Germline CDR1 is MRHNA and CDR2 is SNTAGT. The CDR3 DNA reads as TGTGCCAATACGGGGGGGGGGGCGGTGAACACTGAAGCTTTCTTT. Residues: CANTGGGAVNTEAFF.

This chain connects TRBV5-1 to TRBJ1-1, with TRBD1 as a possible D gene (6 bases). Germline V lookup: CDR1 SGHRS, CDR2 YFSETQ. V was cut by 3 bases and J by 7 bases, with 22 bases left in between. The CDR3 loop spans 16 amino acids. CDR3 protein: CASSSLGTLLEGEAFF. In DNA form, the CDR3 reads TGCGCCAGCAGCTCCCTCGGGACACTTCTGGAGGGTGAAGCTTTCTTT.

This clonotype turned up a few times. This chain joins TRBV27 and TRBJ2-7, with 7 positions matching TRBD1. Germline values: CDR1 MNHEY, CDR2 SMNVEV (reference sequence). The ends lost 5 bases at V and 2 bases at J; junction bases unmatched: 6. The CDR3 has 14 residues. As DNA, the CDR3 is TGTGCCAGCAGTAGCAGACAGGGCGCCTACGAGCAGTACGTC. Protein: CASSSRQGAYEQYV.

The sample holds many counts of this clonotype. The chain's CDR3 is CASIDRELNTEAFF. Here the CDR3 DNA reads TGTGCCAGCATTGATCGAGAGTTGAACACTGAAGCTTTCTTT. This chain links TRBV6-1 with TRBJ1-1; the D is unclear. The germline V gene encodes CDR1 MNHNS and CDR2 SASEGT. CDR3 length equals 14 residues. V dropped 7 bases and J dropped 0 bases, with 12 bases sitting between them.

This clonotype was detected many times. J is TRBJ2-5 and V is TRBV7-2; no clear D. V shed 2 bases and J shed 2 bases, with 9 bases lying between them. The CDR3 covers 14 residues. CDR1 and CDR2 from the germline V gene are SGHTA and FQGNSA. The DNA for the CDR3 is TGTGCCAGCAGCTTACAGAAGGGTCAAGAGACCCAGTACTTC. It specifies CASSLQKGQETQYF. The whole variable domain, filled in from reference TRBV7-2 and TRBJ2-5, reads GAGVSQSPSNKVTEKGKDVELRCDPISGHTALYWYRQSLGQGLEFLIYFQGNSAPDKSGLPSDRFSAERTGGSVSTLTIQRTQQEDSAVYLCASSLQKGQETQYFGPGTRLLVL.

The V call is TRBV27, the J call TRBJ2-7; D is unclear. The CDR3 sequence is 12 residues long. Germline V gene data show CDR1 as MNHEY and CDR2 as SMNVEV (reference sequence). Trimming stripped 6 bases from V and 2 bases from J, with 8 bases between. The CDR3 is CASRAATYEQYF. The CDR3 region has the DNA TGTGCCAGCAGGGCGGCGACCTACGAGCAGTACTTC.

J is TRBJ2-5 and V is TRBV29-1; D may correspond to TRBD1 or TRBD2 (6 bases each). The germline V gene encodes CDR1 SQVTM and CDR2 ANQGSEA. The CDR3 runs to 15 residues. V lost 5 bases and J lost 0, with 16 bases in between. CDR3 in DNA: TGCAGCGTTAAAAGCCAGGGGACTTACCAAGAGACCCAGTACTTC. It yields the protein CSVKSQGTYQETQYF.

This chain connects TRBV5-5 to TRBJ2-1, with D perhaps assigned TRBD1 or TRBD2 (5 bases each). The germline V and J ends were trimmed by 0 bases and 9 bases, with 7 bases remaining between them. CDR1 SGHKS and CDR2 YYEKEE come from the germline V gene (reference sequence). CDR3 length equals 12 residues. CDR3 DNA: TGTGCCAGCAGCTTGGGGGGGTTTGAGCAGTTCTTC. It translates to CASSLGGFEQFF.

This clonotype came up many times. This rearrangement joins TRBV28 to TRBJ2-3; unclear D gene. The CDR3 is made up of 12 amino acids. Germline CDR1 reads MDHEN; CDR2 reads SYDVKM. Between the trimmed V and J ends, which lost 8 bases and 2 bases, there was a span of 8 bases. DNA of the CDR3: TGTGCCAGCTGCGAAGCCACAGATACGCAGTATTTT. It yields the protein CASCEATDTQYF.

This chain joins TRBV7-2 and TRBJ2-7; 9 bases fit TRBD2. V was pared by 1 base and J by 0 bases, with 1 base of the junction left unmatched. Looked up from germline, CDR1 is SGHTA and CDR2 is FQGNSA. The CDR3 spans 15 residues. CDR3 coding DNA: TGTGCCAGCAGCTTAGTTAGCGGGAGCTCCTACGAGCAGTACTTC. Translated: CASSLVSGSSYEQYF.

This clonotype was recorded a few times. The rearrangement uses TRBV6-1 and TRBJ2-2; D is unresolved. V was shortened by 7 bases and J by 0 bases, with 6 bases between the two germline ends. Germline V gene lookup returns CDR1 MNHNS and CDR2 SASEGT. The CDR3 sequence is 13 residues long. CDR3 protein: CASNSPNTGELFF. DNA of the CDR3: TGTGCCAGCAACAGCCCGAACACCGGGGAGCTGTTTTTT.

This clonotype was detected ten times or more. The CDR3 bases are TGCGCCAGCAGCTTGGGGGGGACAGGCTCCTACAATGAGCAGTTCTTC. This gives the protein CASSLGGTGSYNEQFF. The V call is TRBV5-1, the J call TRBJ2-1; TRBD1 matches at 8 bases. Looked up from germline, CDR1 is SGHRS and CDR2 is YFSETQ. The CDR3 spans 16 residues. Unmatched junction bases numbered 2, after V lost 0 bases and J lost 0 bases.